This T cell receptor beta chain is drawn from a study of blood T cell repertoires in COVID-19. Study details: Samples taken during acute and convalescent COVID-19 were collected in the United States, Italy and Spain. PBMCs, B-cell-depleted T cells, or T cells were the source of the cDNA or gDNA that made up the material.

This CDR3 has 14 residues. CDR1 is SGHNT and CDR2 is YYREEE in the germline V gene (reference sequence). V lost 0 bases, J lost 8 bases, and 11 bases lay in between. Authors' processing steps: By means of reference gene primer amplification, nucleated cell counts were estimated. Only in-frame clones appear in the TCRdb table, and some are missing; sequencing was by immunoSEQ multiplex PCR. The V and J calls and clone size were taken over from that table, and D and trimming were inferred from the DNA. The data show 200,000 to 250,000 clones, about 78% seen once. The clonotype was recovered from a woman in her 70s with acute or convalescent COVID-19. Sequencing input: peripheral blood. The V and J genes are TRBV5-4 and TRBJ2-2, with D maybe TRBD1 (5 bases). The CDR3: CASSLVVQGGELFF. Here the CDR3 DNA reads TGTGCCAGCAGCTTGGTGGTGCAGGGTGGGGAGCTGTTTTTT.